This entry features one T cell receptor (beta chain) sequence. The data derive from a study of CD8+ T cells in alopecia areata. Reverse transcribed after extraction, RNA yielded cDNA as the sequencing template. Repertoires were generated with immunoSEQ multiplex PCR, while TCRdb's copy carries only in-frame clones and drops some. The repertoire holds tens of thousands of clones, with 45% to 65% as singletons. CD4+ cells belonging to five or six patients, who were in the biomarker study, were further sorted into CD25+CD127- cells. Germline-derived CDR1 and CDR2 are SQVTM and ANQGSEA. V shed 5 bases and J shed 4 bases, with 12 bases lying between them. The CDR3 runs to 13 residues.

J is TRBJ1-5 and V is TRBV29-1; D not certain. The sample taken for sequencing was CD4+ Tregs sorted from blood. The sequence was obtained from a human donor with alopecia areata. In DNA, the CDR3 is TGCAGCGTTCGTGAGGCCTTAAATCAGCCCCAGCATTTT. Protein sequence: CSVREALNQPQHF.